This TCR beta chain was obtained from a study of blood T cell repertoires in COVID-19. As processed by the authors: For nucleated cells, counts were estimated from reference gene primer amplification. TCRdb's copy holds only in-frame clones and misses some; the assay was immunoSEQ multiplex PCR. V and J calls and clone size come straight from that table; D and trimming were deduced from the DNA. This table has 150,000 or so clones, 80% to 90% appearing once. The ends were cut back, 0 bases at V and 0 bases at J, with 7 bases in the middle. This CDR3 has 15 residues. Germline V gene lookup returns CDR1 SGHRS and CDR2 YFSETQ.

The specimen sequenced was peripheral blood. This sequence originates from a woman aged 55-69 years with acute or convalescent COVID-19. The chain is built from TRBV5-1 and TRBJ1-5; D perhaps matches TRBD1 (6 bases). CDR3 bases: TGCGCCAGCAGCTTGGGGACAGTTAGCAATCAGCCCCAGCATTTT. Protein: CASSLGTVSNQPQHF.